This T cell receptor (beta chain) came from a study of T cell repertoires in cytomegalovirus infection. As for the study in general: Recently identified HLA-C-restricted and well-studied HLA-B-restricted CMV epitopes were used. Both CMV infection and a matching HLA type were indicated by public TCR beta signatures.

Comment on this clonotype: Its specificity is unknown.

V was trimmed by 8 bases and J by 3 bases, leaving 8 bases between them. Germline-derived CDR1 and CDR2 are LGHNA and YSLEER. The CDR3 loop spans 13 amino acids. Study-wide findings and caveats: In two of eight donors, the top clonotype was HLA-C-restricted CMV-specific. Adding up the frequency of public TCR beta families identified people who carried CMV plus the relevant HLA.

Using its own MiXCR run on the reads, TCRdb lists one record per CDR3 protein. Of about 900,000 distinct CDR3 sequences listed, approximately 32% were seen once; the top ten hold 13%. The sample was cultured CD8+ T cells from PBMCs, taken from culture after CMV antigen stimulation. V and J are TRBV4-3 and TRBJ1-6; D unresolved. This sequence was found in a human donor in good health (CMV status not recorded). Some clones in this sample may be carry-over from other donors' samples. CDR3 sequence: CASSRGYNSPLHF. DNA for the CDR3: TGCGCCAGCTCTCGGGGCTATAATTCACCCCTCCACTTT.